The T cell receptor beta chain under discussion was sequenced for a study of Ad26.COV2.S vaccination and SARS-CoV-2 variants. The overall study: Donor had been placed in the Ad26.COV2.S arm of the COV1001 trial. Recipients of Ad26.COV2.S got it intramuscularly, once or twice 56 days apart.

The treatment is: some 19 received Ad26.COV2.S at low or high dose, single or two shots; 5 received placebo; per-sample allocation not given. Sampling happened 63 days after the first vaccine or placebo injection. Here immunoSEQ multiplex PCR was the method, and the copy in TCRdb shows in-frame clones only, minus some. The sample lists about 440,000 clones; roughly 91% were seen once. Study-wide points: Vaccinated individuals (as opposed to placebo recipients) had higher spike-specific TCR breadth. Possible underestimation of total T cell responses by the TCR breadth and depth analyses was noted.

Per the germline V gene, CDR1 is SEHNR and CDR2 is FQNEAQ (reference sequence). J was trimmed by 4 bases and V by 5 bases; bases with no gene match: 8. The CDR3 has 15 residues. Comments on this clone: Its antigen is unidentified.

The genes are TRBV7-9 and TRBJ2-1; 7 nucleotides align to TRBD2. This sequence was found in a person between 18 and 59 years old who received the Ad26.COV2.S COVID-19 vaccine or a placebo. Source: peripheral blood, taken in a trial of Ad26.COV2.S vaccine versus placebo. The CDR3 coding sequence is TGTGCCAGCAGCGCCGCGGGGGTAGATTACAATGAGCAGTTCTTC. Translating gives CASSAAGVDYNEQFF.